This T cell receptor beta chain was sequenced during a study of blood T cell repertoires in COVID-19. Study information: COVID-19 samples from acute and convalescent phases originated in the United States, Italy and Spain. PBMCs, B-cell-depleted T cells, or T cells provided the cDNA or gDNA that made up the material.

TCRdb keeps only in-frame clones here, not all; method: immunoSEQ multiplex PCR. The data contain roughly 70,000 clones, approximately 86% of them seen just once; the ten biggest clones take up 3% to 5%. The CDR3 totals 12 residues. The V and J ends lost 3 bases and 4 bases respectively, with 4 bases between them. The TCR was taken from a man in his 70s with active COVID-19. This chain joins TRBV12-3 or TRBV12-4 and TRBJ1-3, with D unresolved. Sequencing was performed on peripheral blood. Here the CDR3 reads CASSFSGNTIYF. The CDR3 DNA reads TGTGCCAGCAGTTTTTCGGGAAACACCATATATTTT.